This T cell receptor (beta chain) was sequenced for a study of blood T cell repertoires in COVID-19. The CDR3 length is 14 residues. Germline loops: CDR1 MNHEY, CDR2 SVGAGI. V lost 7 bases and J 3 bases, leaving 15 bases between the germline ends. Sequencing was performed with immunoSEQ multiplex PCR; in TCRdb, only in-frame clones are kept and a portion is missing. The sample lists about 310,000 clones; approximately 85% were seen once. The participants were between about 18 and 100 years old and came from under 25 US areas. In assigning cohorts, the study relied on participant-reported clinical history.

The chain links TRBV6-5 to TRBJ1-1; D perhaps matches TRBD1 (6 bases). The TCR sequence derives from a man younger than 40 who had recovered from COVID-19. The specimen was PBMCs or T cells enriched from blood (not recorded which). The DNA of the CDR3 is TGTGCCAGCACCCCAGGGGTAGGAGACACTGAAGCTTTCTTT. The encoded protein is CASTPGVGDTEAFF.